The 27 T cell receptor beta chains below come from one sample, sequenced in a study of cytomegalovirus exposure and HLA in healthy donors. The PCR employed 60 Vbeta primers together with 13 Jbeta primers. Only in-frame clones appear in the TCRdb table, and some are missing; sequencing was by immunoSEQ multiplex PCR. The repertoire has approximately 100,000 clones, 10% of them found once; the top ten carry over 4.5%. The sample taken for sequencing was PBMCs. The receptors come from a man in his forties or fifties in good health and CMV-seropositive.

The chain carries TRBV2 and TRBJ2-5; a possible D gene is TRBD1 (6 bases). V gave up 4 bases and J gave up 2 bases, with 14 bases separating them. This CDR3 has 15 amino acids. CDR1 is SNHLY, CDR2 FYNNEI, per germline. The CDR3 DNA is TGTGCCAGCAGTGTCCCCCGGGGACAACAAGAGACCCAGTACTTC. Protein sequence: CASSVPRGQQETQYF.

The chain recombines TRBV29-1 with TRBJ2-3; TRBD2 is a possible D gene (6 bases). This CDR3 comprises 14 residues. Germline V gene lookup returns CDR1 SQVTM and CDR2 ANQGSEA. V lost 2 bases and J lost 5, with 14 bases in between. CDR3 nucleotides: TGCAGCGTTGAAATTGGGGGGTCAAGAGATACGCAGTATTTT. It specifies CSVEIGGSRDTQYF.

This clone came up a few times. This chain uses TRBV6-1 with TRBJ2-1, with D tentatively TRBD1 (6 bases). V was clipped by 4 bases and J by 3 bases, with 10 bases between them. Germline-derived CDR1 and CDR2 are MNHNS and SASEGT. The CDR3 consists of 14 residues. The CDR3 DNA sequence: TGTGCCAGCAGTGCCACAGGGATCTACAATGAGCAGTTCTTC. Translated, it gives CASSATGIYNEQFF.

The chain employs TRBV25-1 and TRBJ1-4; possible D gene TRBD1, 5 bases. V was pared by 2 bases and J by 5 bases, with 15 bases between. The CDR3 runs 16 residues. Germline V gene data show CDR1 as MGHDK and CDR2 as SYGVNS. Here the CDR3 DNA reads TGTGCCAGCAGTGAAAACAGGCGGGGTCGGAATGAAAAACTGTTTTTT. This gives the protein CASSENRRGRNEKLFF. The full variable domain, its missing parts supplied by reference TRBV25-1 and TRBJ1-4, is EADIYQTPRYLVIGTGKKITLECSQTMGHDKMYWYQQDPGMELHLIHYSYGVNSTEKGDLSSESTVSRIRTEHFPLTLESARPSHTSQYLCASSENRRGRNEKLFFGSGTQLSVL.

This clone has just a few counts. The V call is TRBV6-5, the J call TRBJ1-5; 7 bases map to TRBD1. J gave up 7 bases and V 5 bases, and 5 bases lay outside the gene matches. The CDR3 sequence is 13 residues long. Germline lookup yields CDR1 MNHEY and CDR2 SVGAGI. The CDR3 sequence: CASSDDRDQPQHF. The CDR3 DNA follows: TGTGCCAGCAGTGACGACAGGGACCAGCCCCAGCATTTT.

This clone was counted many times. The CDR3: CASTLRGGAGELFF. The CDR3 DNA is TGTGCCAGCACCCTACGGGGAGGGGCCGGGGAGCTGTTTTTT. This chain uses TRBV5-8 with TRBJ2-2; 7 nucleotides match TRBD2. The junction had 8 bases not matched to a gene; V was cut back by 6 bases and J by 6 bases. Per the germline V gene, CDR1 is SGHTS and CDR2 is YDEGEE. The CDR3 is 14 amino acids. Together with reference TRBV5-8 and TRBJ2-2, the CDR3 gives the full variable domain: EAGVTQSPTHLIKTRGQQATLRCSPISGHTSVYWYQQALGLGLQFLLWYDEGEERNRGNFPPRFSGRQFPNYSSELNVNALELEDSALYLCASTLRGGAGELFFGEGSRLTVL.

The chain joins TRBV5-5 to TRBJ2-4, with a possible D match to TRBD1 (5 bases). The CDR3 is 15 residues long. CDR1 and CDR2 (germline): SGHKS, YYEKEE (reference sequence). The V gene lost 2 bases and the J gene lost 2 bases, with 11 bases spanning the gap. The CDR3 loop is CASSFSGWPKNIQYF. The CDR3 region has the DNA TGTGCCAGCAGCTTCTCAGGGTGGCCCAAAAACATTCAGTACTTC.

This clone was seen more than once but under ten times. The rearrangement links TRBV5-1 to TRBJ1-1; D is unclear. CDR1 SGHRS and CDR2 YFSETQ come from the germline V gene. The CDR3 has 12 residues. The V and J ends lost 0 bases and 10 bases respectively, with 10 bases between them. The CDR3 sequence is CASSLEGRGAFF. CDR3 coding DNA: TGCGCCAGCAGCTTGGAAGGACGGGGAGCTTTCTTT. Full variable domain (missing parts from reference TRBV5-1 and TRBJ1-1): KAGVTQTPRYLIKTRGQQVTLSCSPISGHRSVSWYQQTPGQGLQFLFEYFSETQRNKGNFPGRFSGRQFSNSRSEMNVSTLELGDSALYLCASSLEGRGAFFGQGTRLTVV.

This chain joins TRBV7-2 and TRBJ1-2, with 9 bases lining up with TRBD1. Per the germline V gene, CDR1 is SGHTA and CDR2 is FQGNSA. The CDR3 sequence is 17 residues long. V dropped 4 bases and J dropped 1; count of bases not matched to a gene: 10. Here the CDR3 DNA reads TGTGCCAGCAGCTCTCAACCGGGACAGGGATATAACTATGGCTACACCTTC. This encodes CASSSQPGQGYNYGYTF.

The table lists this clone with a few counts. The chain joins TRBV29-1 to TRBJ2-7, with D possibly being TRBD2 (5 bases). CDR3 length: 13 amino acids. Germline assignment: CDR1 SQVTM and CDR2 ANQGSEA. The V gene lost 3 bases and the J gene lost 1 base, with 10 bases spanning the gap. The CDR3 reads CSVDQSGSYEQYF. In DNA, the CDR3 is TGCAGCGTTGACCAGTCGGGGTCCTACGAGCAGTACTTC.

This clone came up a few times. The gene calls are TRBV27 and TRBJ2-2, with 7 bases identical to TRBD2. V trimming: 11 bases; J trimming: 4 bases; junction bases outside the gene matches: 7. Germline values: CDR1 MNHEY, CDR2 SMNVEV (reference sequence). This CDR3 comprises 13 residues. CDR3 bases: TGTGCCGCCAGACTAGCAGGCACCGGGGAGCTGTTTTTT. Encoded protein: CAARLAGTGELFF.

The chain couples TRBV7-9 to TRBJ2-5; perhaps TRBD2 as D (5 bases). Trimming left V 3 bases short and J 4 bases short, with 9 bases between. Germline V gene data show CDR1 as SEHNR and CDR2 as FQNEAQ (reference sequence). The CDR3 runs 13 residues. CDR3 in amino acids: CASSFYGGETQYF. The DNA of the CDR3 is TGTGCCAGCAGCTTCTACGGAGGAGAGACCCAGTACTTC. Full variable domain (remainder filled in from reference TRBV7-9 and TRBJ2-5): DTGVSQNPRHKITKRGQNVTFRCDPISEHNRLYWYRQTLGQGPEFLTYFQNEAQLEKSRLLSDRFSAERPKGSFSTLEIQRTEQGDSAMYLCASSFYGGETQYFGPGTRLLVL.

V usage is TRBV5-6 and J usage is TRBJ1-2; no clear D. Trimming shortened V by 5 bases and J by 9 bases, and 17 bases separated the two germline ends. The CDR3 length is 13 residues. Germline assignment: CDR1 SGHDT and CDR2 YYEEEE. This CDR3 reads CASRTTGINRYTF. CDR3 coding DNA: TGTGCCAGCAGAACTACCGGGATAAATCGCTACACCTTC. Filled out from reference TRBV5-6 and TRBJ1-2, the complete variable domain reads DAGVTQSPTHLIKTRGQQVTLRCSPKSGHDTVSWYQQALGQGPQFIFQYYEEEERQRGNFPDRFSGHQFPNYSSELNVNALLLGDSALYLCASRTTGINRYTFGSGTRLTVV.

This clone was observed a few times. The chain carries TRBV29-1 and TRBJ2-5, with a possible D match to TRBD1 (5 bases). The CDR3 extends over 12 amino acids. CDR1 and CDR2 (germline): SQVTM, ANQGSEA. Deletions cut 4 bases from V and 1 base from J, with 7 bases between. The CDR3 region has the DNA TGCAGCGTTGCCCAGGGCCAAGAGACCCAGTACTTC. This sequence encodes CSVAQGQETQYF.

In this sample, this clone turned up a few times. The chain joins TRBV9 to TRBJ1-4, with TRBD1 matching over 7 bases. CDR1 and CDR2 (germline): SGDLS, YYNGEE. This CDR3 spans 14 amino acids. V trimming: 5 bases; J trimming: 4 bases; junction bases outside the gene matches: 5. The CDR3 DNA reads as TGTGCCAGCAGTCCCGGACAGGATAATGAAAAACTGTTTTTT. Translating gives CASSPGQDNEKLFF.

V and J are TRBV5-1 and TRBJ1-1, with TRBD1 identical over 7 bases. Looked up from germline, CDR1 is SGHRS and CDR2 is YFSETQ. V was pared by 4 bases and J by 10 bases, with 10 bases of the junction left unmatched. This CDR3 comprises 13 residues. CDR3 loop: CASSPGQAPGAFF. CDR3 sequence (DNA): TGCGCCAGCAGCCCCGGACAGGCCCCGGGAGCTTTCTTT.

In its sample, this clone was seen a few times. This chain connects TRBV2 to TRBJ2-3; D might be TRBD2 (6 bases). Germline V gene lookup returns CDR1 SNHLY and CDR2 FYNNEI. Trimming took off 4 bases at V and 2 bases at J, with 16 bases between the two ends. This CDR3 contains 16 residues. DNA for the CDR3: TGTGCCAGCAGTGGAGCCGGGAGCCCCCCCACAGATACGCAGTATTTT. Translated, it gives CASSGAGSPPTDTQYF.

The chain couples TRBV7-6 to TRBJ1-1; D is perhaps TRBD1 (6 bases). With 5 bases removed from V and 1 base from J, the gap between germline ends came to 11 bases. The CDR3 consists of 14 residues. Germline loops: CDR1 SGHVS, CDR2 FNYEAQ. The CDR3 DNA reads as TGTGCCAGCAGCGGGGGCCTCTGGAACACTGAAGCTTTCTTT. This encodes CASSGGLWNTEAFF.

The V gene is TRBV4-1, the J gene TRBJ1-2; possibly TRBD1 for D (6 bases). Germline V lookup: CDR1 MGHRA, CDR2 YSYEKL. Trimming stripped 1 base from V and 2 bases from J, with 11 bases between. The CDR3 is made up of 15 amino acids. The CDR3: CASSQGSGGNYGYTF. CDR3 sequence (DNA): TGCGCCAGCAGCCAAGGCTCTGGGGGCAACTATGGCTACACCTTC.

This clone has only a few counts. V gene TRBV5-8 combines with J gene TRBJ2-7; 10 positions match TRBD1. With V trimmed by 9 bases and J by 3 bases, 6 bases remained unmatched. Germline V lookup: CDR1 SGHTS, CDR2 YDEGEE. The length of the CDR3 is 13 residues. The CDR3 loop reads CATGQGLSYEQYF. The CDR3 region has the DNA TGTGCCACGGGACAGGGGCTAAGCTACGAGCAGTACTTC.

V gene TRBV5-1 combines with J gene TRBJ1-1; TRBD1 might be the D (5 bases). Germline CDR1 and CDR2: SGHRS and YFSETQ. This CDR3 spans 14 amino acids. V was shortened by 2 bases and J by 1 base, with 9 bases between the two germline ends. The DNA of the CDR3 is TGCGCCAGCAGCTTTGGAGGGGAGAACACTGAAGCTTTCTTT. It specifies CASSFGGENTEAFF.

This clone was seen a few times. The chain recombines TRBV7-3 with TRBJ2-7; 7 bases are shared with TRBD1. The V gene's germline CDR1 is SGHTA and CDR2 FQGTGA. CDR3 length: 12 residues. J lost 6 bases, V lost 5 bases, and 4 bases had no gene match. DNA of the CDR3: TGTGCCAGCAGCCACAGGGGCAGCGAGCAGTACTTC. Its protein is CASSHRGSEQYF.

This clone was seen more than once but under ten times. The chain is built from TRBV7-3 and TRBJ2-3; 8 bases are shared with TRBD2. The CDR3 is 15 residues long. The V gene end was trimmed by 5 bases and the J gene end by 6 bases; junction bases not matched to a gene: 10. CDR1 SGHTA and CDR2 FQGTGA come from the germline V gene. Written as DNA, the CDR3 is TGTGCCAGCAGCCCGTCGAGCGGGAGATGGGATACGCAGTATTTT. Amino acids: CASSPSSGRWDTQYF. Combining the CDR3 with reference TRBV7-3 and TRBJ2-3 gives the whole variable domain GAGVSQTPSNKVTEKGKYVELRCDPISGHTALYWYRQSLGQGPEFLIYFQGTGAADDSGLPNDRFFAVRPEGSVSTLKIQRTERGDSAVYLCASSPSSGRWDTQYFGPGTRLTVL.

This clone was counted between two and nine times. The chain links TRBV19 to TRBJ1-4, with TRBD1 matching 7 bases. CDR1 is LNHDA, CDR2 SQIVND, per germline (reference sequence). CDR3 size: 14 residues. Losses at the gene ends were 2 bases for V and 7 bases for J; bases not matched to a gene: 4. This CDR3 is CASSILAGGEKLFF. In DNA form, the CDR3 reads TGTGCCAGTAGTATATTGGCAGGGGGTGAAAAACTGTTTTTT.

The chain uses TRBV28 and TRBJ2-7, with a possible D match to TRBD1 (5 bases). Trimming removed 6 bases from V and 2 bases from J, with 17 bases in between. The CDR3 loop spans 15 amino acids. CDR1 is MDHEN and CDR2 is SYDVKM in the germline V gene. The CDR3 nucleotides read TGTGCCAGCAGCTTTAAGGGGCCCATCCCCTACGAGCAGTACTTC. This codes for CASSFKGPIPYEQYF.

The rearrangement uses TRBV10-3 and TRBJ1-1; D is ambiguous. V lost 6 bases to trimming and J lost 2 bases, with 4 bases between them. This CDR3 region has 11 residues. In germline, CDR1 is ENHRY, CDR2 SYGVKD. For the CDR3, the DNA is TGTGCCATCAGCAGTAACACTGAAGCTTTCTTT. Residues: CAISSNTEAFF.

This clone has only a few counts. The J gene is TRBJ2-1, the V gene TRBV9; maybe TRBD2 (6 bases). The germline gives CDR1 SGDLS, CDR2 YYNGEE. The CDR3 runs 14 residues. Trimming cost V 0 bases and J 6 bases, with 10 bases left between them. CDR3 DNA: TGTGCCAGCAGCGTAGGCGGGAACTCCAATGAGCAGTTCTTC. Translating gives CASSVGGNSNEQFF.